This TCR beta chain was observed in a study of identical twins. Overall study findings and caveats: The study reached conclusions through statistical analysis that was cross-sectional, not following the same donors.

Germline V lookup: CDR1 SGDLS, CDR2 YYNGEE. J lost 0 bases, V lost 0 bases, and 7 bases had no gene match. This CDR3 region has 17 residues. TCRdb recomputed calls from the 5' RACE reads with MiXCR, one row per CDR3 protein. The profile shows 450,000 or so distinct CDR3 sequences, around 20% of them singletons. This clonotype was detected many times. Its antigen is as yet unknown. Sequencing used naive T cells sorted from blood. J is TRBJ1-2 and V is TRBV9; 8 nucleotides match TRBD1. The sequence was collected from a man aged 45 to 65 in good health. The CDR3 protein is CASSVGLDRVANYGYTF. In DNA, the CDR3 is TGTGCCAGCAGCGTAGGGCTGGACAGGGTAGCTAACTATGGCTACACCTTC.